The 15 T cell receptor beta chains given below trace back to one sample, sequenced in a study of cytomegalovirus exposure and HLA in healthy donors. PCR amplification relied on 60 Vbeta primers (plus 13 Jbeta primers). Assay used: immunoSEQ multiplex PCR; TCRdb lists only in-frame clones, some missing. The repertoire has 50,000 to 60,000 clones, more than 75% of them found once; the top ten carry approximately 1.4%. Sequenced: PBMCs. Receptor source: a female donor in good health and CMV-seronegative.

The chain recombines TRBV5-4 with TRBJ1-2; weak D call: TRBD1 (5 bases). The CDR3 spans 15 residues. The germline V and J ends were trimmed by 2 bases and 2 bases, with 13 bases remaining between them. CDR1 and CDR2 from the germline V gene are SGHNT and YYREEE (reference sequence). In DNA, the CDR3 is TGTGCCAGCAGCTTCCAGGGCGCAGACAACTATGGCTACACCTTC. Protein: CASSFQGADNYGYTF.

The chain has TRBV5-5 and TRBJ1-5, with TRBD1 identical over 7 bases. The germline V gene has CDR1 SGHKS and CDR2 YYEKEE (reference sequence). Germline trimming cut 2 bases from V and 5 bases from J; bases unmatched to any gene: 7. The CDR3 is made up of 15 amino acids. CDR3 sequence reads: CASSFAGQVHQPQHF. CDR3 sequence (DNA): TGTGCCAGCAGCTTCGCCGGACAGGTGCATCAGCCCCAGCATTTT.

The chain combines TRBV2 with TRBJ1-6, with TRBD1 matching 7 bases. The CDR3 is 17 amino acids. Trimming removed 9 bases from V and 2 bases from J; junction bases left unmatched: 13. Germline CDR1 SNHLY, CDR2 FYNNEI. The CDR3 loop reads CASGTDLTGAYNSPLHF. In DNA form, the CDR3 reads TGTGCCAGTGGGACAGACCTGACCGGGGCCTATAATTCACCCCTCCACTTT.

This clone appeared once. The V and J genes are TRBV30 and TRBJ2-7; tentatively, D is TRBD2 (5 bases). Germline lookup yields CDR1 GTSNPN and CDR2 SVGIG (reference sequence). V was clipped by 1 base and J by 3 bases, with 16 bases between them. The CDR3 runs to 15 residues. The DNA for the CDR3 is TGTGCCTGGAGTGCCGGGCTTGGGAGAAGCTACGAGCAGTACTTC. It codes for CAWSAGLGRSYEQYF.

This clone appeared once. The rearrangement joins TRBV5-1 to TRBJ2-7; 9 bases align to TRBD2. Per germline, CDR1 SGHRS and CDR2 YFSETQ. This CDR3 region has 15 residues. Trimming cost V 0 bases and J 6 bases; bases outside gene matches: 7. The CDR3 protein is CASSLEAGGLSEQYF. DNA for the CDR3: TGCGCCAGCAGCTTGGAAGCGGGGGGACTAAGCGAGCAGTACTTC. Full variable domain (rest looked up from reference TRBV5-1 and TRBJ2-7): KAGVTQTPRYLIKTRGQQVTLSCSPISGHRSVSWYQQTPGQGLQFLFEYFSETQRNKGNFPGRFSGRQFSNSRSEMNVSTLELGDSALYLCASSLEAGGLSEQYFGPGTRLTVT.

The CDR3 nucleotides read TGTGCCAGCTCCCCAAGCGGAGTCACCGGGGAGCTGTTTTTT. As protein: CASSPSGVTGELFF. This chain uses TRBV18 with TRBJ2-2, with D tentatively TRBD2 (5 bases). The ends were cut back, 6 bases at V and 4 bases at J, with 12 bases in the middle. Per the germline V gene, CDR1 is KGHSH and CDR2 is LQKENI. This CDR3 region has 14 residues.

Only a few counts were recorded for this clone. CDR3 DNA: TGCGCCAGCAGTGAGAATTACAGGGATTCCATGAACACTGAAGCTTTCTTT. Translation: CASSENYRDSMNTEAFF. This rearrangement joins TRBV23-1 to TRBJ1-1, with D possibly matching TRBD1 (6 bases). TRBV23-1 is an open reading frame whose function is uncertain. V was cut by 5 bases and J by 0 bases, with 19 bases left in between. The CDR3 sequence is 17 residues long.

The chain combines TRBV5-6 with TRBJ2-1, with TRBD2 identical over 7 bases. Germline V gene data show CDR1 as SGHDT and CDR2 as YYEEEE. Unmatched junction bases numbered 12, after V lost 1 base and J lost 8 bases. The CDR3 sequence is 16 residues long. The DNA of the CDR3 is TGTGCCAGCAGCTTGAAGCTTTTTGGGGGGGGAGATGAGCAGTTCTTC. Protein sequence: CASSLKLFGGGDEQFF.

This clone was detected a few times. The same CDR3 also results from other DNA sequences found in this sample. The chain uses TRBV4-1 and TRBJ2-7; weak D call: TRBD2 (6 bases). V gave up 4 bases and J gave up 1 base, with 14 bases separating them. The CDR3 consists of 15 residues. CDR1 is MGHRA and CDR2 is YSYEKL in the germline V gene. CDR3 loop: CASSPIPGGSYEQYF. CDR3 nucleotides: TGCGCCAGCAGCCCCATACCCGGGGGATCCTACGAGCAGTACTTC.

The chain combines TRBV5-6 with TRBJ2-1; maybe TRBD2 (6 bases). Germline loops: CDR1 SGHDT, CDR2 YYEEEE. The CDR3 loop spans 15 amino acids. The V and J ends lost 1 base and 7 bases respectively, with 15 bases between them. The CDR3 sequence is CASSLRRGAGNEQFF. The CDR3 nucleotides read TGTGCCAGCAGCTTGAGGCGGGGCGCGGGAAATGAGCAGTTCTTC.

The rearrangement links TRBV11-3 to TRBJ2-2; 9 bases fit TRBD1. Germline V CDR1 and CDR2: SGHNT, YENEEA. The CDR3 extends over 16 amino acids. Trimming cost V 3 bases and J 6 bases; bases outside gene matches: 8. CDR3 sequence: CASSLAGTGRSGELFF. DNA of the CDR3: TGTGCCAGCAGCTTGGCCGGGACAGGGCGTTCCGGGGAGCTGTTTTTT.

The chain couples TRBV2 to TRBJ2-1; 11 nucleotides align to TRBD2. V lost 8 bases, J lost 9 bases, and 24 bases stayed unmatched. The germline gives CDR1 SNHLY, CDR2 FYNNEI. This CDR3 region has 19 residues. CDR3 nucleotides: TGTGCCAGCTGTCAGAGTGGAGCAAAGACTAGCGGGGTTAGAGGTGAGCAGTTCTTC. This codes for CASCQSGAKTSGVRGEQFF.

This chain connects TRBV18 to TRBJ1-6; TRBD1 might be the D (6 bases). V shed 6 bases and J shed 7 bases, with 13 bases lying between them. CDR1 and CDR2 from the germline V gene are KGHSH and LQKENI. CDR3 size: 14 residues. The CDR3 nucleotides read TGTGCCAGCTCCGAGGACAGTGGGAATTCACCCCTCCACTTT. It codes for CASSEDSGNSPLHF.

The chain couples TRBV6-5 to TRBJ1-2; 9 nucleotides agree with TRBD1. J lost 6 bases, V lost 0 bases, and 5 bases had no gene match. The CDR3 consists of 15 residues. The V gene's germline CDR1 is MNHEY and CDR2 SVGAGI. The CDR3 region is CASSYSNRGRDGYTF. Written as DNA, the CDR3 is TGTGCCAGCAGTTACTCTAACAGGGGGCGCGATGGCTACACCTTC.

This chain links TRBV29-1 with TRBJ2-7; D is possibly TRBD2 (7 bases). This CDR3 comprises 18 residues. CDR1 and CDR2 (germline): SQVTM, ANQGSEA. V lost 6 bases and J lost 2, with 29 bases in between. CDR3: CSVRGPGEGVSPPYEQYF. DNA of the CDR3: TGCAGCGTCCGGGGCCCAGGGGAGGGAGTAAGCCCCCCCTACGAGCAGTACTTC.